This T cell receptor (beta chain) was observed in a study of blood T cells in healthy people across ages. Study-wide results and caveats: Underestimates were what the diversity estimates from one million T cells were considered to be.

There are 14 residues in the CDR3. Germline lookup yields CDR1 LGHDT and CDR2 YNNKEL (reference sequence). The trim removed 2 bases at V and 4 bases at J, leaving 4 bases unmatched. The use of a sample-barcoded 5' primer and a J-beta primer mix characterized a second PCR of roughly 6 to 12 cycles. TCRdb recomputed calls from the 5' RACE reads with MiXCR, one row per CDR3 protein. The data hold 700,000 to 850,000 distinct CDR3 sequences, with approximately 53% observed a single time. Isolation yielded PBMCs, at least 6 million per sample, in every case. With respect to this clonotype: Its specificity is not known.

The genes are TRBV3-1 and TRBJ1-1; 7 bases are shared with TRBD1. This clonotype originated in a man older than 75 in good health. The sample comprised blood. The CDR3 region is CASSQFDRATEAFF. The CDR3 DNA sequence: TGTGCCAGCAGCCAATTCGACAGGGCCACTGAAGCTTTCTTT.